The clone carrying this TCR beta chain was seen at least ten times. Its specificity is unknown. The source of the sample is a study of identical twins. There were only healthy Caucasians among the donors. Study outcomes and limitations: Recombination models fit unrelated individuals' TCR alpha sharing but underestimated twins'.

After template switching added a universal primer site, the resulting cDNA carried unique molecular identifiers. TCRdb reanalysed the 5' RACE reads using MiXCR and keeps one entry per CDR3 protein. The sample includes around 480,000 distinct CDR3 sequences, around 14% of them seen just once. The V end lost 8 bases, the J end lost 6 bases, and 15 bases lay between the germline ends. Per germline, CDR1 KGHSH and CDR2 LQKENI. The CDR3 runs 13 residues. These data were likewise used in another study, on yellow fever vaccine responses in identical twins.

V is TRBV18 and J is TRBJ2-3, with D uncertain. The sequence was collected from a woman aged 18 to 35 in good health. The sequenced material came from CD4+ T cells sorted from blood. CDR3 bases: TGTGCCAGCAGCCCCCCCGGTACTGATACGCAGTATTTT. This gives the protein CASSPPGTDTQYF. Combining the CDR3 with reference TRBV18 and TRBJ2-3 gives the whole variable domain NAGVMQNPRHLVRRRGQEARLRCSPMKGHSHVYWYRQLPEEGLKFMVYLQKENIIDESGMPKERFSAEFPKEGPSILRIQQVVRGDSAAYFCASSPPGTDTQYFGPGTRLTVL.